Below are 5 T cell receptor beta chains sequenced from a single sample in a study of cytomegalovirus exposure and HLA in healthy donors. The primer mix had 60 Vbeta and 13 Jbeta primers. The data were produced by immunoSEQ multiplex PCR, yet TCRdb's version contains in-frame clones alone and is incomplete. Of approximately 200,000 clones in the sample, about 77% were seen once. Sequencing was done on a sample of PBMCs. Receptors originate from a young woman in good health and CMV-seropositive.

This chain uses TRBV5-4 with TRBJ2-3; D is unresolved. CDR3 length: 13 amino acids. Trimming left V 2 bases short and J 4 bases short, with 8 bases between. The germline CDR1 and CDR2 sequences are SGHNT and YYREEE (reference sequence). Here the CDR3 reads CASSLAGPDTQYF. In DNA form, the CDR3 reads TGTGCCAGCAGCTTAGCCGGTCCAGATACGCAGTATTTT.

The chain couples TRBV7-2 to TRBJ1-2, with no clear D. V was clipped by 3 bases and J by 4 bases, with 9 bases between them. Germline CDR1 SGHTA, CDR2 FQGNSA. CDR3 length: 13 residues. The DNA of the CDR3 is TGTGCCAGCAGCTTTACTATAACCTATGGCTACACCTTC. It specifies CASSFTITYGYTF.

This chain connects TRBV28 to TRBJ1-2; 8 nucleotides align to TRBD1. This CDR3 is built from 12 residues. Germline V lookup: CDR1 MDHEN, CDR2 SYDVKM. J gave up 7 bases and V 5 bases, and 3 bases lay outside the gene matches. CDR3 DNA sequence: TGTGCCAGCAGTCAGGGGGCGGGTGGCTACACCTTC. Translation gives CASSQGAGGYTF.

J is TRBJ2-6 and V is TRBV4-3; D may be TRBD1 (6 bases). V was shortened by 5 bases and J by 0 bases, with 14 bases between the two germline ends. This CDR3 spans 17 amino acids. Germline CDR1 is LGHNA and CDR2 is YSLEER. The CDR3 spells CASSSGHSVSGANVLTF. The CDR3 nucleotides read TGCGCCAGCAGCTCGGGACACTCAGTCTCTGGGGCCAACGTCCTGACTTTC.

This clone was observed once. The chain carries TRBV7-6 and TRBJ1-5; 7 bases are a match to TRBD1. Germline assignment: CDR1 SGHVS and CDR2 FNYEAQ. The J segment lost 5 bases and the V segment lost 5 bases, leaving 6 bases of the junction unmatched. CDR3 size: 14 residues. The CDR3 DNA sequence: TGTGCCAGCAGCCAGGGACAGCCTCATCAGCCCCAGCATTTT. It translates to CASSQGQPHQPQHF.